A few counts support the clone carrying this TCR beta chain. Germline V gene lookup returns CDR1 SGHRS and CDR2 YFSETQ. The ends were cut back, 2 bases at V and 4 bases at J, with 6 bases in the middle. This CDR3 region has 12 residues. This sample is drawn from a study of tumor and adjacent non-tumor tissue in lung cancer. Three rounds of nested PCR, following a modified ARM-PCR protocol, produced the TCRbeta library. TCRdb processed the multiplex PCR reads anew with MiXCR; each CDR3 protein has one entry. The data show 220,000 or so distinct CDR3 sequences, 70% to 75% seen once. This sample's RNA came from whole unsorted tissue.

The gene calls are TRBV5-1 and TRBJ2-5; D is unresolved. The specimen sequenced was lung tumor tissue. The source of this sequence is a man between 60 and 75 years old with non-small cell lung cancer. CDR3 nucleotides: TGCGCCAGCAGCTTACCAGGAGAGACCCAGTACTTC. This encodes CASSLPGETQYF. The whole variable domain, remainder taken from reference TRBV5-1 and TRBJ2-5, is KAGVTQTPRYLIKTRGQQVTLSCSPISGHRSVSWYQQTPGQGLQFLFEYFSETQRNKGNFPGRFSGRQFSNSRSEMNVSTLELGDSALYLCASSLPGETQYFGPGTRLLVL.